The 8 T cell receptor beta chains below come from one sample, sequenced in a study of cytomegalovirus exposure and HLA in healthy donors. The PCR had 60 Vbeta and 13 Jbeta primers. Repertoires were generated with immunoSEQ multiplex PCR, while TCRdb's copy carries only in-frame clones and drops some. Of about 160,000 clones listed, roughly 76% are singletons. Sequencing was performed on PBMCs. Source of these receptors: a woman in her forties or fifties in good health and CMV-seronegative.

V gene TRBV29-1 combines with J gene TRBJ2-7; 7 positions match TRBD2. The junction had 15 bases not matched to a gene; V was cut back by 6 bases and J by 4 bases. Germline V gene lookup returns CDR1 SQVTM and CDR2 ANQGSEA. There are 15 residues in the CDR3. CDR3 amino acids: CSVEGLPPLTYEQYF. In DNA form, the CDR3 reads TGCAGCGTAGAGGGACTACCCCCTCTTACATACGAGCAGTACTTC.

The rearrangement uses TRBV11-2 and TRBJ2-5, with D possibly TRBD1 on 5 matching bases. Trimming stripped 3 bases from V and 11 bases from J, with 22 bases between. This CDR3 has 15 amino acids. The V gene's germline CDR1 is SGHAT and CDR2 FQNNGV. The CDR3 region is CASSFQGFGFEEQYF. The CDR3, as DNA: TGTGCCAGCAGCTTCCAGGGCTTTGGGTTTGAAGAGCAGTACTTC.

V usage is TRBV18 and J usage is TRBJ1-5; TRBD1 is a possible D gene (6 bases). The germline V gene has CDR1 KGHSH and CDR2 LQKENI. CDR3 size: 15 residues. V lost 1 base and J lost 2, with 9 bases in between. Here the CDR3 reads CASSPRQVRNQPQHF. Here the CDR3 DNA reads TGTGCCAGCTCACCACGACAGGTACGCAATCAGCCCCAGCATTTT.

This chain links TRBV5-1 with TRBJ2-7; D call uncertain. V was clipped by 0 bases and J by 6 bases, with 7 bases between them. Germline CDR1 is SGHRS and CDR2 is YFSETQ. This CDR3 is 12 amino acids long. CDR3 sequence reads: CASSLAVGEQYF. The CDR3, as DNA: TGCGCCAGCAGCTTGGCCGTCGGCGAGCAGTACTTC. The full variable domain, its missing parts supplied by reference TRBV5-1 and TRBJ2-7, is KAGVTQTPRYLIKTRGQQVTLSCSPISGHRSVSWYQQTPGQGLQFLFEYFSETQRNKGNFPGRFSGRQFSNSRSEMNVSTLELGDSALYLCASSLAVGEQYFGPGTRLTVT.

This rearrangement joins TRBV28 to TRBJ2-3; 7 bases align to TRBD1. The J segment lost 1 base and the V segment lost 7 bases, leaving 8 bases of the junction unmatched. Looked up from germline, CDR1 is MDHEN and CDR2 is SYDVKM. CDR3 length: 15 residues. The CDR3 loop is CASTDDRVGTDTQYF. As DNA, the CDR3 is TGTGCCAGCACCGATGACAGGGTGGGCACAGATACGCAGTATTTT.

V usage is TRBV28 and J usage is TRBJ2-2, with D tentatively TRBD1 (7 bases). V gave up 6 bases and J gave up 6 bases, with 23 bases separating them. This CDR3 has 17 amino acids. Germline V gene data show CDR1 as MDHEN and CDR2 as SYDVKM. The CDR3 DNA is TGTGCCAGCAGCCCCGGCGTCAGGGGGACGGGGGCCGGGGAGCTGTTTTTT. Residues: CASSPGVRGTGAGELFF.

V is TRBV6-6 and J is TRBJ1-4; 8 bases map to TRBD1. Germline V CDR1 and CDR2: MNHNY, SVGAGI (reference sequence). The V and J ends lost 2 bases and 8 bases, in that order; junction bases with no gene match: 10. The CDR3 runs 16 residues. CDR3 sequence (DNA): TGTGCCAGCAGTTACCCCGACAGGGGAGGCTGGGAAAAACTGTTTTTT. Amino acid sequence: CASSYPDRGGWEKLFF.

The chain employs TRBV2 and TRBJ2-1; D possibly corresponds to TRBD2 (5 bases). The CDR3 is 18 amino acids. The V gene lost 8 bases and the J gene lost 0 bases, with 23 bases spanning the gap. Looked up from germline, CDR1 is SNHLY and CDR2 is FYNNEI. The CDR3 DNA reads as TGTGCCAGCGAGGGATTCGGGCTAGCCCAAAACTCCTACAATGAGCAGTTCTTC. Its protein product is CASEGFGLAQNSYNEQFF.